This TCR beta chain came from a study of CXCR3-negative and CXCR3-positive naive CD8 T cells. 5' RACE that incorporated UMI labels was used to prepare the TRB cDNA libraries. TCRdb derives one entry per CDR3 protein from the 5' RACE reads, leaving out DNA. Here the sample table reports under 75,000 distinct CDR3 sequences. Regarding the study as a whole: Diversity in memory CD8+ cells fell much lower than the comparably high levels seen in both naive subsets. Researchers report that CXCR3-positive naive cells carry more hydrophobic TRB CDR3s than CXCR3-negative naive cells.

Concerning this clonotype: The antigen is undetermined.

This CDR3 contains 11 residues. The germline gives CDR1 SQVTM, CDR2 ANQGSEA. The sample was naive CXCR3- CD8+ T cells from blood. Subset meaning: CD45RO-CCR7+CD27+CD95- naive CD8+ T cells lacking CXCR3 (TNR3-). The clonotype comes from a human donor in good health. Some clones in this sample may be carry-over from other donors' samples. The chain links TRBV29-1 to TRBJ2-1. CDR3: CSVVLGNEQFF.